This is a list of T cell receptor beta chains from one sample in a study of T cells after yellow fever vaccination. In TCRdb, the 5' RACE reads were re-called with MiXCR into one record per CDR3 protein. This table has 300,000 to 400,000 distinct CDR3 sequences, around 8.1% appearing once. The source was PBMCs, collected about 49 days after the first yellow fever vaccination. The receptors shown here come from a man aged 18-30 years who received the YFV17D yellow fever vaccine. Both conserved end residues are part of each CDR3. A D gene is named only where the DNA matches it firmly. Clone size, where shown, is once, few, many, or a class for clones that have expanded.

j_call: TRBJ2-1
clone_size: .
v_call: TRBV12-3/TRBV12-4
d_call: TRBD2
cdr3_aa: CASSPPSGGVNEQFF
cdr3_nt: TGTGCCAGCAGCCCCCCTAGCGGGGGGGTTAATGAGCAGTTCTTC

j_call: TRBJ2-7
clone_size: .
v_call: TRBV7-2
d_call: .
cdr3_aa: CASSLGRHTYEQYF
cdr3_nt: TGTGCCAGCAGCTTAGGTCGGCACACCTACGAGCAGTACTTC

j_call: TRBJ2-1
clone_size: .
v_call: TRBV2
d_call: .
cdr3_aa: CASSDRSYNEQFF
cdr3_nt: TGTGCCAGCAGCGATAGATCCTACAATGAGCAGTTCTTC

j_call: TRBJ1-5
clone_size: .
v_call: TRBV4-3
d_call: .
cdr3_aa: CASSQEVWRIDGNQPQHF
cdr3_nt: TGCGCCAGCAGCCAAGAGGTTTGGCGTATCGACGGCAATCAGCCCCAGCATTTT

j_call: TRBJ2-2
clone_size: .
v_call: TRBV11-1
d_call: .
cdr3_aa: CASSRIWQNTGELFF
cdr3_nt: TGTGCCAGCAGCCGTATCTGGCAGAACACCGGGGAGCTGTTTTTT

j_call: TRBJ1-5
clone_size: few
v_call: TRBV6-5
d_call: .
cdr3_aa: CASSLAWETGQPQHF
cdr3_nt: TGTGCCAGCAGTTTAGCTTGGGAGACGGGTCAGCCCCAGCATTTT

j_call: TRBJ2-3
clone_size: few
v_call: TRBV12-3/TRBV12-4
d_call: TRBD1
cdr3_aa: CASSLNPGGRTDTQYF
cdr3_nt: TGTGCCAGCAGTTTAAATCCAGGGGGCAGAACAGATACGCAGTATTTT

j_call: TRBJ2-3
clone_size: .
v_call: TRBV7-8
d_call: .
cdr3_aa: CASSLRLPGLTDTQYF
cdr3_nt: TGTGCCAGCAGCTTACGGCTCCCGGGTCTCACAGATACGCAGTATTTT

j_call: TRBJ1-1
clone_size: few
v_call: TRBV7-8
d_call: .
cdr3_aa: CASSPGRSGSEAFF
cdr3_nt: TGTGCCAGCAGCCCGGGGAGGTCGGGCTCTGAAGCTTTCTTT

j_call: TRBJ2-3
clone_size: few
v_call: TRBV10-3
d_call: .
cdr3_aa: CAIKTRSTDTQYF
cdr3_nt: TGTGCCATCAAGACGAGATCCACAGATACGCAGTATTTT

j_call: TRBJ2-5
clone_size: few
v_call: TRBV10-3
d_call: .
cdr3_aa: CAISAVAAYQETQYF
cdr3_nt: TGTGCCATCAGTGCCGTCGCAGCTTACCAAGAGACCCAGTACTTC

j_call: TRBJ1-2
clone_size: .
v_call: TRBV6-5
d_call: .
cdr3_aa: CASSYTGSYGYTF
cdr3_nt: TGTGCCAGCAGTTACACCGGTTCCTATGGCTACACCTTC

j_call: TRBJ2-3
clone_size: few
v_call: TRBV29-1
d_call: TRBD1
cdr3_aa: CSVLDRDLQDTQYF
cdr3_nt: TGCAGCGTTCTAGACAGGGATCTCCAAGATACGCAGTATTTT

j_call: TRBJ2-3
clone_size: many
v_call: TRBV5-5
d_call: .
cdr3_aa: CASSFDGPDTQYF
cdr3_nt: TGTGCCAGCAGCTTCGACGGGCCAGATACGCAGTATTTT

j_call: TRBJ2-3
clone_size: .
v_call: TRBV20-1
d_call: TRBD2
cdr3_aa: CSANPPGTSGGRSQDTQYF
cdr3_nt: TGCAGTGCTAACCCACCCGGGACTAGCGGGGGCCGATCCCAGGATACGCAGTATTTT

j_call: TRBJ2-3
clone_size: .
v_call: TRBV6-1
d_call: TRBD2
cdr3_aa: CASTRLAGGLGDTQYF
cdr3_nt: TGTGCCAGCACCAGACTAGCGGGGGGATTAGGAGATACGCAGTATTTT

j_call: TRBJ1-1
clone_size: few
v_call: TRBV19
d_call: .
cdr3_aa: CASSVQGITEAFF
cdr3_nt: TGTGCCAGTAGTGTTCAAGGGATAACTGAAGCTTTCTTT

j_call: TRBJ1-5
clone_size: .
v_call: TRBV6-4
d_call: .
cdr3_aa: CASSDAGLVQPQHF
cdr3_nt: TGTGCCAGCAGTGACGCAGGTCTTGTTCAGCCCCAGCATTTT

j_call: TRBJ2-5
clone_size: .
v_call: TRBV5-4
d_call: .
cdr3_aa: CASSLWGDSPETQYF
cdr3_nt: TGTGCCAGCAGCTTGTGGGGGGACAGCCCGGAGACCCAGTACTTC

j_call: TRBJ2-2
clone_size: many
v_call: TRBV5-1
d_call: TRBD1
cdr3_aa: CASSLRAGQDFTGELFF
cdr3_nt: TGCGCCAGCAGCTTACGCGCCGGACAGGATTTCACCGGGGAGCTGTTTTTT

j_call: TRBJ2-7
clone_size: .
v_call: TRBV7-9
d_call: .
cdr3_aa: CASSPMDRYEQYF
cdr3_nt: TGTGCCAGCAGCCCGATGGACAGATACGAGCAGTACTTC

j_call: TRBJ1-1
clone_size: few
v_call: TRBV7-3
d_call: .
cdr3_aa: CASSLMSATEAFF
cdr3_nt: TGTGCCAGCAGCTTAATGTCGGCCACTGAAGCTTTCTTT

j_call: TRBJ2-7
clone_size: few
v_call: TRBV10-3
d_call: .
cdr3_aa: CAIKTDSPPEQYF
cdr3_nt: TGTGCCATCAAAACGGATTCCCCACCCGAGCAGTACTTC

j_call: TRBJ1-4
clone_size: .
v_call: TRBV7-9
d_call: TRBD1
cdr3_aa: CASSGQADFNEKLFF
cdr3_nt: TGTGCCAGCAGCGGACAGGCGGACTTTAATGAAAAACTGTTTTTT

j_call: TRBJ1-2
clone_size: few
v_call: TRBV12-3/TRBV12-4
d_call: TRBD1
cdr3_aa: CASSLEAVQGAFGYTF
cdr3_nt: TGTGCCAGCAGTTTAGAAGCGGTTCAGGGGGCATTCGGCTACACCTTC

j_call: TRBJ2-6
clone_size: few
v_call: TRBV19
d_call: .
cdr3_aa: CASSIGPGPSGANVLTF
cdr3_nt: TGTGCCAGTAGTATAGGACCGGGTCCCTCTGGGGCCAACGTCCTGACTTTC

j_call: TRBJ2-3
clone_size: few
v_call: TRBV5-1
d_call: TRBD1
cdr3_aa: CASRTNRGLTDTQYF
cdr3_nt: TGCGCCAGCAGAACCAACAGGGGGCTAACAGATACGCAGTATTTT

j_call: TRBJ1-1
clone_size: .
v_call: TRBV5-1
d_call: .
cdr3_aa: CASSLEQGLEAFF
cdr3_nt: TGCGCCAGCAGCTTGGAACAGGGACTTGAAGCTTTCTTT

j_call: TRBJ2-3
clone_size: .
v_call: TRBV5-1
d_call: TRBD2
cdr3_aa: CASSFQGLAGGDTQYF
cdr3_nt: TGCGCCAGCAGCTTCCAGGGACTAGCGGGGGGAGATACGCAGTATTTT

j_call: TRBJ1-1
clone_size: .
v_call: TRBV7-9
d_call: .
cdr3_aa: CASSLTGNEAFF
cdr3_nt: TGTGCCAGCAGCTTAACTGGAAATGAAGCTTTCTTT

j_call: TRBJ2-3
clone_size: .
v_call: TRBV5-1
d_call: TRBD2
cdr3_aa: CASSGLAGGSTDTQYF
cdr3_nt: TGCGCCAGCAGTGGGCTAGCGGGGGGTAGCACAGATACGCAGTATTTT

j_call: TRBJ2-2
clone_size: few
v_call: TRBV13
d_call: .
cdr3_aa: CASSPPGTRGSNTGELFF
cdr3_nt: TGTGCCAGCAGCCCTCCGGGAACAAGAGGTTCGAACACCGGGGAGCTGTTTTTT

j_call: TRBJ1-2
clone_size: few
v_call: TRBV7-2
d_call: .
cdr3_aa: CASSLVRDRGYGYTF
cdr3_nt: TGTGCCAGCAGCTTAGTGAGAGACCGGGGCTATGGCTACACCTTC

j_call: TRBJ1-4
clone_size: few
v_call: TRBV4-3
d_call: TRBD1
cdr3_aa: CASSPARQGIEKLFF
cdr3_nt: TGCGCCAGCAGCCCGGCCCGACAGGGCATCGAAAAACTGTTTTTT

j_call: TRBJ1-2
clone_size: few
v_call: TRBV5-4
d_call: .
cdr3_aa: CASSSDRGGYTF
cdr3_nt: TGTGCCAGCAGCAGTGACCGGGGTGGCTACACCTTC

j_call: TRBJ2-5
clone_size: .
v_call: TRBV12-3/TRBV12-4
d_call: .
cdr3_aa: CASSLSARTVIGETQYF
cdr3_nt: TGTGCCAGCAGTTTATCCGCCCGGACAGTAATTGGGGAGACCCAGTACTTC

j_call: TRBJ1-2
clone_size: few
v_call: TRBV27
d_call: .
cdr3_aa: CASSRGAANYGYTF
cdr3_nt: TGTGCCAGCAGTAGGGGGGCCGCTAACTATGGCTACACCTTC

j_call: TRBJ2-6
clone_size: .
v_call: TRBV4-1
d_call: .
cdr3_aa: CASIPTPGFSGANVLTF
cdr3_nt: TGCGCCAGCATCCCAACCCCGGGCTTCTCTGGGGCCAACGTCCTGACTTTC

j_call: TRBJ2-3
clone_size: .
v_call: TRBV25-1
d_call: TRBD2
cdr3_aa: CASSEIGGGAADTQYF
cdr3_nt: TGTGCCAGCAGTGAAATCGGCGGGGGGGCCGCAGATACGCAGTATTTT

j_call: TRBJ1-2
clone_size: .
v_call: TRBV29-1
d_call: TRBD1
cdr3_aa: CSVVKGQGTRVNYGYTF
cdr3_nt: TGCAGCGTTGTTAAAGGACAGGGCACCAGGGTAAACTATGGCTACACCTTC

j_call: TRBJ1-5
clone_size: .
v_call: TRBV20-1
d_call: .
cdr3_aa: CSASLRAAQHF
cdr3_nt: TGCAGTGCCTCACTCCGGGCGGCCCAGCATTTT

j_call: TRBJ2-3
clone_size: few
v_call: TRBV7-9
d_call: .
cdr3_aa: CASSLATHPDTQYF
cdr3_nt: TGTGCCAGCAGCTTAGCGACGCACCCAGATACGCAGTATTTT

j_call: TRBJ2-7
clone_size: few
v_call: TRBV12-3/TRBV12-4
d_call: .
cdr3_aa: CASRGAGRYEQYF
cdr3_nt: TGTGCCAGCAGGGGGGCAGGGAGGTACGAGCAGTACTTC

j_call: TRBJ1-6
clone_size: .
v_call: TRBV5-1
d_call: .
cdr3_aa: CASSPTAENSPLHF
cdr3_nt: TGCGCCAGCAGCCCGACAGCAGAAAATTCACCCCTCCACTTT

j_call: TRBJ2-3
clone_size: .
v_call: TRBV7-6
d_call: .
cdr3_aa: CASSPTWGAPDTQYF
cdr3_nt: TGTGCCAGCAGCCCCACCTGGGGGGCCCCAGATACGCAGTATTTT

j_call: TRBJ2-5
clone_size: .
v_call: TRBV28
d_call: .
cdr3_aa: CASSVAAVETQYF
cdr3_nt: TGTGCCAGTTCCGTTGCGGCCGTTGAGACCCAGTACTTC

j_call: TRBJ1-6
clone_size: .
v_call: TRBV5-1
d_call: .
cdr3_aa: CASSLGSGMRPLHF
cdr3_nt: TGCGCCAGCAGCTTGGGGTCAGGAATGAGACCCCTCCACTTT

j_call: TRBJ2-1
clone_size: many
v_call: TRBV6-5
d_call: TRBD1
cdr3_aa: CASSYSDRGEQFF
cdr3_nt: TGTGCCAGCAGTTACTCCGACAGGGGTGAGCAGTTCTTC

j_call: TRBJ2-2
clone_size: .
v_call: TRBV5-1
d_call: .
cdr3_aa: CASSTQGDTGELFF
cdr3_nt: TGCGCCAGCAGCACTCAGGGAGACACCGGGGAGCTGTTTTTT

j_call: TRBJ1-1
clone_size: .
v_call: TRBV5-5
d_call: .
cdr3_aa: CASSLEVGARFDNTEAFF
cdr3_nt: TGTGCCAGCAGCTTGGAGGTAGGAGCTCGCTTTGATAACACTGAAGCTTTCTTT

j_call: TRBJ2-1
clone_size: few
v_call: TRBV4-2
d_call: .
cdr3_aa: CASSQEEIGRYEQFF
cdr3_nt: TGTGCCAGCAGCCAGGAAGAGATTGGGCGATATGAGCAGTTCTTC

j_call: TRBJ2-1
clone_size: .
v_call: TRBV7-2
d_call: .
cdr3_aa: CASSLNWGEQFF
cdr3_nt: TGTGCCAGCAGCTTAAATTGGGGTGAGCAGTTCTTC

j_call: TRBJ2-1
clone_size: .
v_call: TRBV5-1
d_call: .
cdr3_aa: CASRPPGTRYNEQFF
cdr3_nt: TGCGCCAGCCGTCCCCCCGGGACAAGGTACAATGAGCAGTTCTTC

j_call: TRBJ2-2
clone_size: once
v_call: TRBV9
d_call: TRBD1
cdr3_aa: CASSAPGGLNTGELFF
cdr3_nt: TGTGCCAGCAGCGCCCCAGGGGGTTTGAACACCGGGGAGCTGTTTTTT